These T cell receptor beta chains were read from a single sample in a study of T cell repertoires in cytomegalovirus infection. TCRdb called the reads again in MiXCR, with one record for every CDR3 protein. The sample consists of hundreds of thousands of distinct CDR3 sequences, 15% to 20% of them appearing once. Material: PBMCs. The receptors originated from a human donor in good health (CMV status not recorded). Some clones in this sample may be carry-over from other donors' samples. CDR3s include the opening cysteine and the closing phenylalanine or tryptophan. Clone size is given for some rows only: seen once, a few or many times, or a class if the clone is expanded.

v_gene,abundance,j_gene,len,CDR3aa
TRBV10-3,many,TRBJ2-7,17,CAISGAGGSGSSYEQYF
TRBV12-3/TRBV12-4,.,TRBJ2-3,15,CASSSSGAGADTQYF
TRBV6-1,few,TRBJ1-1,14,CATGQGAQYTEAFF
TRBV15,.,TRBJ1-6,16,CATSREIRTGNSPLHF
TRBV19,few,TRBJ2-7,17,CASSMSRRDRGPYEQYF
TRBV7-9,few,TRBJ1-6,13,CASSFRVDSPLHF
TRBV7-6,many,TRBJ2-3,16,CASSSPLAGSTDTQYF
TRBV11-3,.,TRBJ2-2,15,CASSLGSMNTGELFF
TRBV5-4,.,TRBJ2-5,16,CASSVSTFRVGETQYF
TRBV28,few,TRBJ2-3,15,CASIPGGGPQDTQYF
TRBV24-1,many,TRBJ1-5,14,CATEGSDTNQPQHF
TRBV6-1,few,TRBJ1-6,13,CASSSNRRSPLHF
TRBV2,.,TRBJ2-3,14,CASSPGTGSNTQYF